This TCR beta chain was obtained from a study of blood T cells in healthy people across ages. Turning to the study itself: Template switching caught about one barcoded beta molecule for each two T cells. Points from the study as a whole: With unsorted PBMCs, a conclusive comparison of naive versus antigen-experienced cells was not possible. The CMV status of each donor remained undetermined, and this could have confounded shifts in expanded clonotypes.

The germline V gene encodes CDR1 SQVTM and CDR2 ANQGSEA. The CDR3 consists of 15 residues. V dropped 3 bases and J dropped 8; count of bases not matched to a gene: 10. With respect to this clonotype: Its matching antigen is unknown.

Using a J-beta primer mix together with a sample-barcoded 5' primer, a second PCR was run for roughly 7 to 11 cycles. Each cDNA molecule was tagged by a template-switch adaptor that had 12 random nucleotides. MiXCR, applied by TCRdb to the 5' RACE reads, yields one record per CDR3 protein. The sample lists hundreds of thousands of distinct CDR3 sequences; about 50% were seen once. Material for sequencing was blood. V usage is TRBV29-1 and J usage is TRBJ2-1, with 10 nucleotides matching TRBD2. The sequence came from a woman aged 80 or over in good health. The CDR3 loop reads CSVDPSAGGPYEQFF. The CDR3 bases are TGCAGCGTTGATCCCTCAGCGGGGGGGCCATATGAGCAGTTCTTC.